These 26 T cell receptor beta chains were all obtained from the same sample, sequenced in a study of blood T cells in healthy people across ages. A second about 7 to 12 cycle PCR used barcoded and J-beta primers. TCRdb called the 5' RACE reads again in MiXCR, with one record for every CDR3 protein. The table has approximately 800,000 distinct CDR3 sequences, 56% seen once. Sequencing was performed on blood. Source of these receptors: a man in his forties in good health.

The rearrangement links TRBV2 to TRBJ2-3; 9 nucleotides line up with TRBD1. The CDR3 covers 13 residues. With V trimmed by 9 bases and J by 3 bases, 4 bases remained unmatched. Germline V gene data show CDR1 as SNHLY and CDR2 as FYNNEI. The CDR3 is CARRDRATDTQYF. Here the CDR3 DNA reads TGTGCCAGACGGGACAGGGCTACAGATACGCAGTATTTT. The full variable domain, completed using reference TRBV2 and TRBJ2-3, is EPEVTQTPSHQVTQMGQEVILRCVPISNHLYFYWYRQILGQKVEFLVSFYNNEISEKSEIFDDQFSVERPDGSNFTLKIRSTKLEDSAMYFCARRDRATDTQYFGPGTRLTVL.

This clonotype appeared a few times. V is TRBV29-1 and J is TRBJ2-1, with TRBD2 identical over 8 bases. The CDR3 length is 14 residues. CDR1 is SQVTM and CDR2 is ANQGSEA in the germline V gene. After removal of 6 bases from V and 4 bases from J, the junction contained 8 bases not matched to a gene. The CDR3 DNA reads TGCAGCGTAGACACTAGCGGAGGATACAATGAGCAGTTCTTC. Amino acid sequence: CSVDTSGGYNEQFF.

In DNA, the CDR3 is TGTGCCAGCAGTTGGCTCACGAGCCCCCAGCATTTT. Its translation is CASSWLTSPQHF. The chain carries TRBV28 and TRBJ1-5; unclear D gene. V lost 4 bases and J 10 bases, leaving 11 bases between the germline ends. This CDR3 has 12 residues. The germline V gene encodes CDR1 MDHEN and CDR2 SYDVKM. Full variable domain (missing parts from reference TRBV28 and TRBJ1-5): DVKVTQSSRYLVKRTGEKVFLECVQDMDHENMFWYRQDPGLGLRLIYFSYDVKMKEKGDIPEGYSVSREKKERFSLILESASTNQTSMYLCASSWLTSPQHFGDGTRLSIL.

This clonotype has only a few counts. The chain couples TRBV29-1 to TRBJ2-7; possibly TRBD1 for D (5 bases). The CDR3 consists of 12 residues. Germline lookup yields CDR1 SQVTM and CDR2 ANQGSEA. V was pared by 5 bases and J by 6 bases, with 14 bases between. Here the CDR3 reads CSVTGTNSEQYF. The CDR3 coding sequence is TGCAGCGTTACAGGCACTAACAGCGAGCAGTACTTC.

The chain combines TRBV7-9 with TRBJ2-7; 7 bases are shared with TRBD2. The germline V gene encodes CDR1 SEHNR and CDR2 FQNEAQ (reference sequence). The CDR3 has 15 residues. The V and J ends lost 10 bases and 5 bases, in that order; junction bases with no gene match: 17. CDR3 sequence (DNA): TGTGCCACCCCGATTCCACCGGGACTACCCCACGAGCAGTACTTC. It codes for CATPIPPGLPHEQYF.

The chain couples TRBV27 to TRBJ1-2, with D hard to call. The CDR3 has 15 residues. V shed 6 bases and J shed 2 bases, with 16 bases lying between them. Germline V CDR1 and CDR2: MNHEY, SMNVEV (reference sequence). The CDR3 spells CASSSMSRANYGYTF. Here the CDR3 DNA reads TGTGCCAGCAGCAGTATGTCCCGAGCCAACTATGGCTACACCTTC.

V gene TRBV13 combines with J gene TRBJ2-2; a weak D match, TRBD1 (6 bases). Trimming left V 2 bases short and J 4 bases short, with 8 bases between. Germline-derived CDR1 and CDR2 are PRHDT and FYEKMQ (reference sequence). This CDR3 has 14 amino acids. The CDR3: CASSLLGATGELFF. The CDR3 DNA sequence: TGTGCCAGCAGCTTATTGGGGGCCACCGGGGAGCTGTTTTTT.

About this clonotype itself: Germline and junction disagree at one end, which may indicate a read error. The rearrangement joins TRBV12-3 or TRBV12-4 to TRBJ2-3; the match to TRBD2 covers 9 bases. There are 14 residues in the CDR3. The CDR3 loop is CANSRLAATDTQYF. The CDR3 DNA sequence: TGTGCCAACAGTCGACTAGCGGCCACAGATACGCAGTATTTT.

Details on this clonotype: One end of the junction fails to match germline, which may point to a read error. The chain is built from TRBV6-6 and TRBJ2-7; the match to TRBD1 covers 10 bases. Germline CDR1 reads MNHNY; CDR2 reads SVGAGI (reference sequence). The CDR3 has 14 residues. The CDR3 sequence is CACSGGQGTYEQYF. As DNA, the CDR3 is TGTGCCTGCAGTGGGGGACAGGGGACCTACGAGCAGTACTTC.

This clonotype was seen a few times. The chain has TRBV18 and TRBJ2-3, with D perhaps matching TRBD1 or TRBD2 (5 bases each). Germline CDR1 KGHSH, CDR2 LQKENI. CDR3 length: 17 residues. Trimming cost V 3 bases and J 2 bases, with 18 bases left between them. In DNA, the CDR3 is TGTGCCAGCTCACCCCATAGTCCCGGGGCAACCACAGATACGCAGTATTTT. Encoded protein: CASSPHSPGATTDTQYF.

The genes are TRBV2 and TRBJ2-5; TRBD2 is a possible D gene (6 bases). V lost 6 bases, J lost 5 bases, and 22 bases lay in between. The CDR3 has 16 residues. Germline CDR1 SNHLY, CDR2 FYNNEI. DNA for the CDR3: TGTGCCAGCAGCCCCGGGGTTAGCGGACCCTCGGAGACCCAGTACTTC. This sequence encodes CASSPGVSGPSETQYF. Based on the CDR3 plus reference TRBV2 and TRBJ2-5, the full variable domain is EPEVTQTPSHQVTQMGQEVILRCVPISNHLYFYWYRQILGQKVEFLVSFYNNEISEKSEIFDDQFSVERPDGSNFTLKIRSTKLEDSAMYFCASSPGVSGPSETQYFGPGTRLLVL.

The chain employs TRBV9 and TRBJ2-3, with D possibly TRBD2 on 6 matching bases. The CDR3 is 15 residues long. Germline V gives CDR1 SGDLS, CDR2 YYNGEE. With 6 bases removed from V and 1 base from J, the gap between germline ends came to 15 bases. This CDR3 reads CASKLSPGGTDTQYF. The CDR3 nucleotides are TGTGCCAGCAAGCTCTCCCCGGGGGGCACAGATACGCAGTATTTT.

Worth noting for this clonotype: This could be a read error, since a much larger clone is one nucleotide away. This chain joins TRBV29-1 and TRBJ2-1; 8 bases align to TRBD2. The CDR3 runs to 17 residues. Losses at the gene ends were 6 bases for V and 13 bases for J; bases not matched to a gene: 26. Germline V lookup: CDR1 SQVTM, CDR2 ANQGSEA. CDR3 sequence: CSVTPRARAGVWETQFF. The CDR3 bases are TGCAGCGTCACACCCAGAGCTCGAGCGGGAGTGTGGGAGACCCAGTTCTTC.

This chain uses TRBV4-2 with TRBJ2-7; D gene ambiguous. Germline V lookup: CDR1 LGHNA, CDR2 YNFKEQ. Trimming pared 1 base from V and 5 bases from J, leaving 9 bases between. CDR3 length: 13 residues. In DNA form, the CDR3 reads TGTGCCAGCAGCCAAGGGGTCGGAGACGAGCAGTACTTC. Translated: CASSQGVGDEQYF.

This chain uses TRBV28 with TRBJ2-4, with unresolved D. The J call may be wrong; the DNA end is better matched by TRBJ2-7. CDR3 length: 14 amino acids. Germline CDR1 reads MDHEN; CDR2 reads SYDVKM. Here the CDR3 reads CASSLMGGTYEQYF. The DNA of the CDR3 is TGTGCCAGCAGTTTAATGGGCGGAACCTACGAGCAGTACTTC.

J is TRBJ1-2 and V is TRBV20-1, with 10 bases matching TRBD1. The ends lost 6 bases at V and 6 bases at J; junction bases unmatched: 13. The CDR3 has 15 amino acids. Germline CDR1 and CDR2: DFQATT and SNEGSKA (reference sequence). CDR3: CSARTSRTGGDGYTF. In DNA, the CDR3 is TGCAGTGCGCGGACTTCCCGGACAGGGGGTGATGGCTACACCTTC.

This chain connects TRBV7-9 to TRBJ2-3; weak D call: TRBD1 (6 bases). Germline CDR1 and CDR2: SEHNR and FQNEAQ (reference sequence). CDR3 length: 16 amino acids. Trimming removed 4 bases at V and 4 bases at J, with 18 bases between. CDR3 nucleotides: TGTGCCAGCAGCTCTAGGGGGACCCCGCGGGCAGATACGCAGTATTTT. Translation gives CASSSRGTPRADTQYF.

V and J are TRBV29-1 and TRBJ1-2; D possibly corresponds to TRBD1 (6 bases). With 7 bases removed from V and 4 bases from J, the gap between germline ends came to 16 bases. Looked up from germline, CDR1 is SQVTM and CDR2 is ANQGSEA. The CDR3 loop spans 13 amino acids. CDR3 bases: TGCAGCGGTGCAGGGGCGAGGAGCTATGGCTACACCTTC. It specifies CSGAGARSYGYTF.

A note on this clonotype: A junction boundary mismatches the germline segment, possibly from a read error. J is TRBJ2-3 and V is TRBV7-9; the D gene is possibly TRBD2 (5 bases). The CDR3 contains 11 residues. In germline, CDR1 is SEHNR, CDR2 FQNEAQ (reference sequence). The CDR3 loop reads CAGSPTGAQYF. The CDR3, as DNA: TGTGCCGGCAGCCCTACCGGGGCGCAGTATTTT.

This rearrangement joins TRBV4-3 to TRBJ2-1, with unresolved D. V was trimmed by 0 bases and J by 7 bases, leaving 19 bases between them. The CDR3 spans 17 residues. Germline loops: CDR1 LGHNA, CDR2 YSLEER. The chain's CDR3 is CASSQDLETDRGNEQFF. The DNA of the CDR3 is TGCGCCAGCAGCCAAGATCTTGAAACGGACCGTGGGAATGAGCAGTTCTTC.

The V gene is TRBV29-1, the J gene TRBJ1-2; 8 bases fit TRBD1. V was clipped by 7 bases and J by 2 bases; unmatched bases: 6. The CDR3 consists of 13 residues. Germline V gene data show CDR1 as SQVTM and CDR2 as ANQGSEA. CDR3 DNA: TGCAGCGCAAAGACAGGGGACAACTATGGCTACACCTTC. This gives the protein CSAKTGDNYGYTF.

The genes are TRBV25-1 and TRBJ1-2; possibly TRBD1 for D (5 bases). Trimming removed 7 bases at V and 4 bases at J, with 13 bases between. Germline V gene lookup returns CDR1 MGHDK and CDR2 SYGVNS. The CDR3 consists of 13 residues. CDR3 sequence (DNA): TGTGCCAGCACCTCCGACAGTCTCTATGGCTACACCTTC. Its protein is CASTSDSLYGYTF.

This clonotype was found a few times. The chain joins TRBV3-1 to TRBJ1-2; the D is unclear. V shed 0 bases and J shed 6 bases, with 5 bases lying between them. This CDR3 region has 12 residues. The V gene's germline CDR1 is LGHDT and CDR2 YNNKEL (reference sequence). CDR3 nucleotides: TGTGCCAGCAGCCAAGAGTTTAATGGCTACACCTTC. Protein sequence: CASSQEFNGYTF. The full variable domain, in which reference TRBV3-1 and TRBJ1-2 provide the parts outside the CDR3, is DTAVSQTPKYLVTQMGNDKSIKCEQNLGHDTMYWYKQDSKKFLKIMFSYNNKELIINETVPNRFSPKSPDKAHLNLHINSLELGDSAVYFCASSQEFNGYTFGSGTRLTVV.

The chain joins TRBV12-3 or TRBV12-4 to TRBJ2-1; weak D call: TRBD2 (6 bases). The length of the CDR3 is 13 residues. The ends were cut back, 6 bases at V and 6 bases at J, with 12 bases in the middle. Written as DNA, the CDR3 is TGTGCCAGCAGCCCCGGACTACCCAATGAGCAGTTCTTC. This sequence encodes CASSPGLPNEQFF.

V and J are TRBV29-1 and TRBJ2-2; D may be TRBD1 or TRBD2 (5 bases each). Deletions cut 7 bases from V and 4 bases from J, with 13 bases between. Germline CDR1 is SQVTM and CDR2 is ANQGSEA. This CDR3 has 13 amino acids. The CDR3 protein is CSGNQRGTGELFF. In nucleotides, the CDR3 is TGCAGCGGCAATCAGAGGGGCACCGGGGAGCTGTTTTTT.

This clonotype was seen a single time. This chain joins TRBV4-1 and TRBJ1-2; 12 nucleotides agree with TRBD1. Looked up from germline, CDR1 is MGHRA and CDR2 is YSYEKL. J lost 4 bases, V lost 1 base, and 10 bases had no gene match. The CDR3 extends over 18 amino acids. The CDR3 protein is CASSQVGGQGAFGYGYTF. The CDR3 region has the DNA TGCGCCAGCAGCCAAGTAGGGGGACAGGGGGCTTTCGGCTATGGCTACACCTTC.